Given below is one TCR beta chain in context. A read error may be the cause here, since a much bigger clone is one base away. Germline V gene lookup returns CDR1 LGHNA and CDR2 YSLEER. This CDR3 contains 15 residues. This specimen belongs to a study of molecular identifiers for immune sequencing clone quantification. TCRdb analysed the PCR reads with MiXCR anew, one entry per CDR3 protein. The repertoire holds around 100,000 distinct CDR3 sequences, with under 40% as singletons. Material: naive CD8+ T cells from blood, with Jurkat cell RNA spiked in. Noted subset: FACS-sorted CD8+CD4-CCR7+CD45RA+ naive T cells. This rearrangement joins TRBV4-3 to TRBJ2-3, with TRBD2 as a possible D gene (5 bases). The TCR was taken from a human donor in good health. Some libraries in this study had Jurkat cell RNA spiked in. The CDR3 DNA reads as TGCGCCAGCAGCCGTACGGTCCCTAGCATAGATACGCAGTATTTT. This encodes CASSRTVPSIDTQYF.